Shown below are 26 T cell receptor beta chains from a single sample sequenced in a study of blood T cells in healthy people across ages. A second about 7 to 12 cycle PCR used barcoded and J-beta primers. TCRdb passed the 5' RACE reads through MiXCR, listing each CDR3 protein once. In the table there are 1.5 million or so distinct CDR3 sequences, approximately 42% of which are singletons. The sample comprised blood. The receptors derive from a woman aged 18-29 years in good health.

The rearrangement uses TRBV6-6 and TRBJ2-7; D not certain. Germline V gives CDR1 MNHNY, CDR2 SVGAGI (reference sequence). Trimming shortened V by 5 bases and J by 6 bases, and 8 bases separated the two germline ends. CDR3 length: 11 amino acids. The CDR3 DNA follows: TGTGCCAGCAGTATCTCCCGCGAGCAGTACTTC. Translation: CASSISREQYF.

In its sample, this clonotype was seen once. The V and J genes are TRBV5-1 and TRBJ2-7; maybe TRBD1 (6 bases). CDR1 is SGHRS and CDR2 is YFSETQ in the germline V gene. V lost 1 base and J lost 7, with 18 bases in between. The CDR3 is made up of 15 amino acids. CDR3 nucleotides: TGCGCCAGCAGCTTGACGTGGGGGCTTCTTAATGAGCAGTACTTC. Translation gives CASSLTWGLLNEQYF.

The chain uses TRBV12-5 and TRBJ1-2; 8 bases match TRBD1. V dropped 7 bases and J dropped 10; count of bases not matched to a gene: 14. Per the germline V gene, CDR1 is LGHNT and CDR2 is FRNRAP. The CDR3 loop spans 14 amino acids. CDR3 residues: CASAKTGASGDYTF. The CDR3 coding sequence is TGTGCTAGTGCCAAGACAGGGGCCAGCGGGGACTACACCTTC.

There are many counts of this clonotype. Written as DNA, the CDR3 is TGCGCCAGCAGCCCCGACAGGGGATACTCCTACGAGCAGTACTTC. Protein product: CASSPDRGYSYEQYF. This chain uses TRBV4-1 with TRBJ2-7; TRBD1 matches 8 bases. The ends lost 4 bases at V and 0 bases at J; junction bases unmatched: 5. The CDR3 covers 15 residues. Germline lookup yields CDR1 MGHRA and CDR2 YSYEKL.

This clonotype was observed a handful of times. The V gene is TRBV11-2, the J gene TRBJ2-1; D call uncertain. V dropped 1 base and J dropped 8 bases, with 9 bases sitting between them. The CDR3 has 13 amino acids. CDR1 is SGHAT, CDR2 FQNNGV, per germline. The chain's CDR3 is CASSLALSHEQFF. The CDR3 DNA sequence: TGTGCCAGCAGCTTAGCACTCTCCCATGAGCAGTTCTTC.

The CDR3 region has the DNA TGCAGCGTTCCCTCCGCGGGGTTCGGAGCTTTCTTT. It translates to CSVPSAGFGAFF. The chain couples TRBV29-1 to TRBJ1-1; no clear D. CDR3 size: 12 residues. V was shortened by 5 bases and J by 10 bases, with 17 bases between the two germline ends. CDR1 SQVTM and CDR2 ANQGSEA come from the germline V gene.

This clonotype was counted many times. The genes are TRBV20-1 and TRBJ1-2; weak D call: TRBD1 (5 bases). Trimming took 1 base from V and 3 from J, leaving 6 bases between them. Per the germline V gene, CDR1 is DFQATT and CDR2 is SNEGSKA (reference sequence). This CDR3 is built from 12 residues. CDR3: CSARVGDYGYTF. The CDR3 DNA reads TGCAGTGCTAGAGTGGGGGACTATGGCTACACCTTC.

To note about this clonotype: One end of the junction is discordant with germline, which a read error may explain. The V call is TRBV20-1, the J call TRBJ2-5, with 10 bases lining up with TRBD1. Per the germline V gene, CDR1 is DFQATT and CDR2 is SNEGSKA (reference sequence). The CDR3 length is 15 residues. CDR3 DNA: TGCTGTGCTAGAGAGCGGGACAGGGGATCAGAGACCCAGTACTTC. Translation gives CCARERDRGSETQYF.

The CDR3: CASSLRSENYGYTF. The CDR3 region has the DNA TGTGCCAGCAGCTTACGGTCAGAGAACTATGGCTACACCTTC. This chain links TRBV7-2 with TRBJ1-2; D is unclear. Germline V CDR1 and CDR2: SGHTA, FQGNSA. The CDR3 covers 14 residues. V dropped 2 bases and J dropped 2 bases, with 9 bases sitting between them. Looking up the rest from reference TRBV7-2 and TRBJ1-2 gives the full variable domain: GAGVSQSPSNKVTEKGKDVELRCDPISGHTALYWYRQSLGQGLEFLIYFQGNSAPDKSGLPSDRFSAERTGGSVSTLTIQRTQQEDSAVYLCASSLRSENYGYTFGSGTRLTVV.

The J gene is TRBJ1-2, the V gene TRBV28; no reliable D call. This CDR3 is 13 amino acids long. CDR1 is MDHEN and CDR2 is SYDVKM in the germline V gene. V was cut by 2 bases and J by 4 bases, with 8 bases left in between. CDR3 coding DNA: TGTGCCAGCAGTTTAAAGACTTTCTATGGCTACACCTTC. It encodes CASSLKTFYGYTF.

Many counts were recorded for this clonotype. The chain uses TRBV24-1 and TRBJ2-1; D might be TRBD2 (5 bases). The V gene lost 4 bases and the J gene lost 0 bases, with 15 bases spanning the gap. The CDR3 is made up of 17 amino acids. Germline-derived CDR1 and CDR2 are KGHDR and SFDVKD. CDR3 coding DNA: TGTGCCACCAGTGACAACGGGATCTCGAGCTCCTACAATGAGCAGTTCTTC. Translated: CATSDNGISSSYNEQFF.

This clonotype was seen a handful of times. The genes are TRBV10-3 and TRBJ2-3; no clear D gene. The CDR3 extends over 15 amino acids. V lost 6 bases, J lost 1 base, and 14 bases lay in between. Germline-derived CDR1 and CDR2 are ENHRY and SYGVKD. DNA of the CDR3: TGTGCCATCAGGGGAAGGACGGCTCGCACAGATACGCAGTATTTT. This encodes CAIRGRTARTDTQYF.

The chain links TRBV24-1 to TRBJ2-3; 9 positions match TRBD1. The CDR3 is 13 amino acids. After removal of 9 bases from V and 3 bases from J, the junction contained 3 bases not matched to a gene. Looked up from germline, CDR1 is KGHDR and CDR2 is SFDVKD. The CDR3 DNA reads as TGTGCCACCCGCGGGACAGGGACAGATACGCAGTATTTT. Its translation: CATRGTGTDTQYF.

The chain joins TRBV4-1 to TRBJ2-5; TRBD2 matches 8 bases. The CDR3 is 15 amino acids. V lost 1 base to trimming and J lost 11 bases; unmatched junction nucleotides: 12. The germline CDR1 and CDR2 sequences are MGHRA and YSYEKL. CDR3 protein: CASSQVGATSARQYF. CDR3 DNA sequence: TGCGCCAGCAGCCAAGTCGGGGCGACTAGCGCGCGACAGTACTTC.

This clonotype was recorded a few times. The rearrangement uses TRBV12-3 or TRBV12-4 and TRBJ2-3; D might be TRBD1 or TRBD2, each matching 5 bases. Between the trimmed V and J ends, which lost 3 bases and 0 bases, there was a span of 13 bases. The CDR3 extends over 16 amino acids. The CDR3 region has the DNA TGTGCCAGCAGTTTTTGGCAGGGACCTAGCACAGATACGCAGTATTTT. Residues: CASSFWQGPSTDTQYF.

This clonotype was detected once. The junction does not match germline at one end; this may be a read error. CDR3 bases: TGTGCCAGCAGCGAAAGCACAGATACGCAGGATTTT. It specifies CASSESTDTQDF. The J gene is TRBJ2-3, the V gene TRBV7-2, with D unresolved. Germline-derived CDR1 and CDR2 are SGHTA and FQGNSA. The length of the CDR3 is 12 residues.

Many counts were recorded for this clonotype. This chain uses TRBV20-1 with TRBJ2-5; 10 bases match TRBD2. Germline CDR1 DFQATT, CDR2 SNEGSKA (reference sequence). V trimming: 5 bases; J trimming: 4 bases; junction bases outside the gene matches: 1. The CDR3 has 12 amino acids. The CDR3 is CSARTSGETQYF. In nucleotides, the CDR3 is TGCAGTGCTCGGACTAGCGGAGAGACCCAGTACTTC.

The chain recombines TRBV29-1 with TRBJ2-3; D unclear. Germline-derived CDR1 and CDR2 are SQVTM and ANQGSEA. V lost 0 bases, J lost 7 bases, and 8 bases lay in between. The CDR3 loop spans 12 amino acids. The CDR3 bases are TGCAGCGTTGAAGATACCCCAAATACGCAGTATTTT. This encodes CSVEDTPNTQYF.

The chain uses TRBV7-2 and TRBJ2-3; D may be TRBD1 (6 bases). The germline V and J ends were trimmed by 5 bases and 3 bases, with 18 bases remaining between them. CDR1 is SGHTA, CDR2 FQGNSA, per germline. The length of the CDR3 is 16 residues. CDR3 bases: TGTGCCAGCAGCGCCCACCGAGGGGGTAGAACAGATACGCAGTATTTT. Amino acid sequence: CASSAHRGGRTDTQYF.

V usage is TRBV4-1 and J usage is TRBJ2-7; 8 nucleotides align to TRBD1. Germline trimming cut 4 bases from V and 7 bases from J; bases unmatched to any gene: 12. CDR3 length: 15 amino acids. Germline V lookup: CDR1 MGHRA, CDR2 YSYEKL. The CDR3 loop is CASSPNPRTGSEQYF. DNA of the CDR3: TGCGCCAGCAGCCCTAATCCCCGGACAGGGTCTGAGCAGTACTTC.

On this clonotype: A read error is possible here, since a much larger clone lies one base away. The V gene is TRBV12-3 or TRBV12-4, the J gene TRBJ2-4; the D is unclear. The J call may be faulty, since TRBJ2-7 better matches the DNA end. The CDR3 totals 15 residues. CDR3 region: CASSPVTRISYEQYF. The CDR3 DNA reads TGTGCCAGCAGTCCTGTGACGAGGATCTCCTACGAGCAGTACTTC.

This clonotype was detected only a few times. This chain joins TRBV27 and TRBJ2-2; D remains ambiguous. Germline V gene data show CDR1 as MNHEY and CDR2 as SMNVEV (reference sequence). This CDR3 has 13 residues. The V and J ends lost 4 bases and 7 bases respectively, with 10 bases between them. The CDR3 DNA sequence: TGTGCCAGCAGTTCCCTCCTTGACGGGGAGCTGTTTTTT. It encodes CASSSLLDGELFF.

The chain couples TRBV7-9 to TRBJ2-5; a weak D match, TRBD1 (5 bases). The V gene lost 1 base and the J gene lost 0 bases, with 12 bases spanning the gap. The CDR3 contains 16 residues. Germline lookup yields CDR1 SEHNR and CDR2 FQNEAQ (reference sequence). In DNA, the CDR3 is TGTGCCAGCAGCTTAGTAGGCGGACATAACCAAGAGACCCAGTACTTC. The encoded protein is CASSLVGGHNQETQYF.

V usage is TRBV4-1 and J usage is TRBJ2-2; D is ambiguous. Germline lookup yields CDR1 MGHRA and CDR2 YSYEKL. V dropped 4 bases and J dropped 7 bases, with 13 bases sitting between them. The CDR3 has 14 residues. CDR3 in DNA: TGCGCCAGCAGCCGAAGTCCCCTTGGCGGGGAGCTGTTTTTT. It is translated as CASSRSPLGGELFF.

This clonotype was seen many times. V usage is TRBV4-2 and J usage is TRBJ2-1, with TRBD2 identical over 8 bases. The CDR3 contains 15 residues. Germline-derived CDR1 and CDR2 are LGHNA and YNFKEQ. V trimming: 2 bases; J trimming: 6 bases; junction bases outside the gene matches: 6. CDR3 protein: CASSQPGTRVNEQFF. In DNA form, the CDR3 reads TGTGCCAGCAGCCAACCGGGGACTAGGGTCAATGAGCAGTTCTTC.

This clonotype was recorded only once. This chain joins TRBV20-1 and TRBJ1-1, with 7 positions matching TRBD1. Trimming at V came to 2 bases and at J to 5 bases, leaving 11 bases not matched to a gene. CDR1 and CDR2 (germline): DFQATT, SNEGSKA (reference sequence). The CDR3 is made up of 15 amino acids. CDR3 sequence: CSARTDAGGDTEAFF. The CDR3 coding sequence is TGCAGTGCTAGAACAGACGCAGGGGGAGATACTGAAGCTTTCTTT.